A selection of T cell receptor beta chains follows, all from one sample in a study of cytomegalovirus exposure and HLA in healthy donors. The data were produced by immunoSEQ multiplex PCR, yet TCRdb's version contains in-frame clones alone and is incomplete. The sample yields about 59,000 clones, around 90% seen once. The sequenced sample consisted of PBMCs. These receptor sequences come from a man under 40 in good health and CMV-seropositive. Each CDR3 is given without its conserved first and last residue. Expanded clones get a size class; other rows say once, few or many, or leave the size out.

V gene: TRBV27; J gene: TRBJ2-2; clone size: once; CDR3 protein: ASSGLDTGELF
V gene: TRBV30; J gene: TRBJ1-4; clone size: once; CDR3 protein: AWSVRWGRNEKLF
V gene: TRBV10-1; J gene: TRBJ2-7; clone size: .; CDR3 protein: ASSERGGEMYEQY
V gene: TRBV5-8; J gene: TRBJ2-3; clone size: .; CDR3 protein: ASSLAGTSGRVKY
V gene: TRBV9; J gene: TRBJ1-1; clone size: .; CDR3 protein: ASSVWTGNTEAF
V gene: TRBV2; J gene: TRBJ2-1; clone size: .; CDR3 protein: ASRRLAGGGNEQF
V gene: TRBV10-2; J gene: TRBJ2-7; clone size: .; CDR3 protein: ASSESTGENYEQY
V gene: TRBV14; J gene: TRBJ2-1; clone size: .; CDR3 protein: ASSPQKTGYNEQF
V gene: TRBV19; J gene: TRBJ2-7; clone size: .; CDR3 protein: ASSMGASSTYEQY
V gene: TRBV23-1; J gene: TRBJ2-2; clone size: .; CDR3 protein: ASTPRVEGGPPNTGELF
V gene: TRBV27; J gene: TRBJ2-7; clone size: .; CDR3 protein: ASSLGAGPLGEQY
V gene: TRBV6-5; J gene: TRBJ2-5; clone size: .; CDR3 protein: ASSYSGVSETQY
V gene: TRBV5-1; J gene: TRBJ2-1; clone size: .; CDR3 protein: ASGTGSSYNEQF
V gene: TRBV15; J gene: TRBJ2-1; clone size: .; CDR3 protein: ATSADGGNIYNEQF
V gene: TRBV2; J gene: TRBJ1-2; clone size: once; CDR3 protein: ASSEAEGYT
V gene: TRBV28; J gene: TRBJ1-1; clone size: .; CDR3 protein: ASRNRGMNTEAF
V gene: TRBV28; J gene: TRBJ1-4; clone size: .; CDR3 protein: ASSHTGGASEKLF
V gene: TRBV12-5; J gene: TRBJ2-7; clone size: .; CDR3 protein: ASGPTRGRNEQY
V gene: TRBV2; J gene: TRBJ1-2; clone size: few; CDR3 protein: ASKGGGYGYT
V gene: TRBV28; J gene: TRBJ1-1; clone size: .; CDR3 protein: ASRRQGGGNTEAF
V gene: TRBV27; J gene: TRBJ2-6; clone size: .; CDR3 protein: ATSRSGANVLT
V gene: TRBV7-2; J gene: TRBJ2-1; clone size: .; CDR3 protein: ASSGAGGRYNEQF
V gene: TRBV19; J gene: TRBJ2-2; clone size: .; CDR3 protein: ASSAWDRGHGGELF
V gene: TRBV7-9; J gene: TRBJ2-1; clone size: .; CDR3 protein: SSSLDRNEQF
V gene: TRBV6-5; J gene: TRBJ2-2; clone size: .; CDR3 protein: ASRRTGEDGELF
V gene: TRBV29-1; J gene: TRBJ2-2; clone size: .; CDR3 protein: SPGTEPHRGAV
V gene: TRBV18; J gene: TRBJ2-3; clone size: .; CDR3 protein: ASSHRAGSGTDTQY